The rows below give T cell receptor beta chains drawn from one sample of a study of T cell repertoires and HLA-DP antigens. No cognate antigen is known for these TCRs. Sequenced by immunoSEQ multiplex PCR; TCRdb stores in-frame clones only, minus some. The sample consists of around 70,000 clones, around three quarters of them appearing once. Specimen: CD4+ T cells from PBMCs. These receptors originate from a man in his 60s in good health and CMV-seronegative. The CDR3 runs from the conserved cysteine through the conserved F or W. The D gene is left open where the match is weak. Some rows have no size entry. The others give once, few or many, or a class for an expanded clone.

>NA|TRBV4-2|NA|TRBJ1-2
CASSQVLNRANYGYTF
TGTGCCAGCAGCCAAGTTTTAAACAGGGCTAACTATGGCTACACCTTC
>TRBD1|TRBV28|NA|TRBJ1-5
CASSTHRGGNQPQHF
TGTGCCAGCAGCACCCACAGGGGCGGCAATCAGCCCCAGCATTTT
>TRBD2|TRBV7-6|NA|TRBJ2-3
CASSLGGGRLAGRHDTQYF
TGTGCCAGCAGCTTAGGTGGCGGTCGACTAGCGGGACGGCACGATACGCAGTATTTT
>NA|TRBV30|once|TRBJ2-5
CAWSVRTIYETQYF
TGTGCCTGGAGTGTAAGGACTATTTATGAGACCCAGTACTTC
>NA|TRBV7-2|NA|TRBJ1-2
CASSLAGGGYGYTF
TGTGCCAGCAGCTTAGCGGGGGGCGGCTATGGCTACACCTTC
>NA|TRBV6-1|NA|TRBJ1-5
CASRRDTLNQPQHF
TGTGCCAGCCGCCGGGACACCCTCAATCAGCCCCAGCATTTT
>NA|TRBV5-4|NA|TRBJ2-2
CASSLVGRGAHTGELFF
TGTGCCAGCAGCTTGGTGGGTAGAGGGGCTCACACCGGGGAGCTGTTTTTT
>NA|TRBV7-2|NA|TRBJ1-3
CASSLARGYGNTIYF
TGTGCCAGCAGCTTAGCGCGAGGTTACGGAAACACCATATATTTT
>NA|TRBV11-2|NA|TRBJ2-3
CASSSRGSGQYF
TGTGCCAGCAGCTCGAGGGGTTCTGGGCAGTATTTT
>NA|TRBV5-4|NA|TRBJ1-2
CASSSDYGPYGYTF
TGTGCCAGCAGCTCGGACTATGGGCCGTATGGCTACACCTTC
>TRBD1|TRBV5-1|NA|TRBJ2-1
CASSAGTGGSLSSYNEQFF
TGCGCCAGCAGTGCCGGGACAGGGGGATCTTTGAGCTCCTACAATGAGCAGTTCTTC
>NA|TRBV7-9|NA|TRBJ2-3
CASSLPLGTTQTDTQYF
TGTGCCAGCAGCTTACCTCTAGGGACCACGCAGACAGATACGCAGTATTTT
>TRBD1|TRBV30|NA|TRBJ2-7
CAWSPGTGGVKYF
TGTGCCTGGAGTCCAGGTACAGGGGGCGTAAAGTACTTC
>TRBD2|TRBV2|many|TRBJ2-1
CASNGGSNEQFF
TGTGCCAGCAATGGCGGGAGCAATGAGCAGTTCTTC
>NA|TRBV4-2|NA|TRBJ2-3
CASSQSLSSTLLTDTQYF
TGTGCCAGCAGCCAAAGTTTATCGTCAACACTCCTCACAGATACGCAGTATTTT
>NA|TRBV4-1|NA|TRBJ1-1
CASSQAIQNTEAFF
TGCGCCAGCAGCCAAGCAATCCAGAACACTGAAGCTTTCTTT
>NA|TRBV4-1|once|TRBJ2-1
CASSYTGNLYNEQFF
TGCGCCAGCAGCTATACTGGGAACTTATACAATGAGCAGTTCTTC
>TRBD2|TRBV28|once|TRBJ2-1
CASSGGGLAAYNEQFF
TGTGCCAGCAGTGGGGGGGGACTAGCGGCCTACAATGAGCAGTTCTTC
>NA|TRBV18|NA|TRBJ1-2
CASSPDALGDGYTF
TGTGCCAGCTCACCAGACGCGCTGGGCGATGGCTACACCTTC
>TRBD2|TRBV27|NA|TRBJ2-4
CASSSVGGSPENIQYF
TGTGCCAGCAGTTCGGTGGGCGGGAGTCCCGAAAACATTCAGTACTTC
>NA|TRBV6-5|few|TRBJ1-3
CASSDRYFSGNTIYF
TGTGCCAGCAGCGACAGATACTTCTCTGGAAACACCATATATTTT
>NA|TRBV5-3|NA|TRBJ2-7
CASSPEYVAGYF
TGTGCCAGCAGCCCAGAATACGTGGCCGGGTACTTC
>NA|TRBV6-1|NA|TRBJ1-3
CASSYSSGNTIYF
TGTGCCAGCAGTTATAGCTCTGGAAACACCATATATTTT
>NA|TRBV19|NA|TRBJ2-7
CASSSPGPYEQYF
TGTGCCAGTAGTTCCCCAGGCCCCTACGAGCAGTACTTC
>NA|TRBV12-5|NA|TRBJ2-2
CASGPATGTNTGELFF
TGTGCTAGTGGTCCAGCGACAGGAACGAACACCGGGGAGCTGTTTTTT
>NA|TRBV11-2|NA|TRBJ2-3
CASTPGAGMITDTQYF
TGTGCCAGCACGCCGGGGGCAGGGATGATTACAGATACGCAGTATTTT
>TRBD2|TRBV6-5|NA|TRBJ2-5
CASSSVAGVGETQYF
TGTGCCAGCAGTTCCGTAGCGGGAGTAGGAGAGACCCAGTACTTC
>TRBD1|TRBV28|few|TRBJ2-5
CASSPTTYRGQETQYF
TGTGCCAGCAGCCCTACGACTTACAGGGGGCAAGAGACCCAGTACTTC
>NA|TRBV7-7|NA|TRBJ2-2
CASSLDGGGELFF
TGTGCCAGCAGCTTAGACGGGGGCGGGGAGCTGTTTTTT
>NA|TRBV11-3|NA|TRBJ2-5
CASSSRQALETQYF
TGTGCCAGCAGCTCTAGACAGGCCTTAGAGACCCAGTACTTC
>TRBD1|TRBV10-2|NA|TRBJ1-1
CASSEQGGTEAFF
TGCGCCAGCAGTGAACAGGGGGGCACTGAAGCTTTCTTT
>TRBD1|TRBV7-2|few|TRBJ2-7
CASSLIARGIEQYF
TGTGCCAGCAGCTTGATAGCCAGGGGGATCGAGCAGTACTTC